This T cell receptor (beta chain) was recorded in a study of monozygotic twins with cystic fibrosis. Study-wide points: Median Simpson clonality of 0.0095 suggested naive T cells predominated. Monozygotic CF twins shared more identical nucleotide clonotypes than unrelated patients. J usage was most co-twin-similar in 8 of 16 pairs, V in 13.

The method was immunoSEQ multiplex PCR; TCRdb's version includes in-frame clones alone and lacks a portion of them. The table records approximately 34,000 clones, over 75% of them present only once. V was shortened by 0 bases and J by 5 bases, with 12 bases between the two germline ends. From germline, CDR1 is SGHDT and CDR2 YYEEEE. This CDR3 is 16 amino acids long. Note on this clone: What it binds is unknown.

The chain is built from TRBV5-6 and TRBJ1-6; D is ambiguous. Sequencing was done on a sample of blood. This TCR came from a girl under 10 years old with cystic fibrosis. CDR3 loop: CASSLALGANNSPLHF. As DNA, the CDR3 is TGTGCCAGCAGCTTGGCCTTGGGCGCAAATAATTCACCCCTCCACTTT.